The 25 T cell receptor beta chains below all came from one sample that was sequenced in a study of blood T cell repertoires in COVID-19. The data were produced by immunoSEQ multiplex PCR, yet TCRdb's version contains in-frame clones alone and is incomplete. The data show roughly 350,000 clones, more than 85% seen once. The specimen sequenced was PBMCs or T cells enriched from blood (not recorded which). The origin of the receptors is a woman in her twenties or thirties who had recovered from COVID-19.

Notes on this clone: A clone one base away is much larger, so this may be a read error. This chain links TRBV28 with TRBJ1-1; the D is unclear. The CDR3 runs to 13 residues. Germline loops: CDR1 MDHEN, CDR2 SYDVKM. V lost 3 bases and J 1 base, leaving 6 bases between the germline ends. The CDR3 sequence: CASSFSGNTEAFF. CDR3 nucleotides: TGTGCCAGCAGTTTTTCAGGGAACACTGAAGCTTTCTTT.

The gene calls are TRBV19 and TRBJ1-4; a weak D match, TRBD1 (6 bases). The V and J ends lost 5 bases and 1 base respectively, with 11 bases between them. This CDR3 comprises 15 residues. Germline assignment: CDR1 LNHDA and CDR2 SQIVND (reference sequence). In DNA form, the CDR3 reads TGTGCCAGTAGTCGCCAGGGGAGAACTAATGAAAAACTGTTTTTT. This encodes CASSRQGRTNEKLFF.

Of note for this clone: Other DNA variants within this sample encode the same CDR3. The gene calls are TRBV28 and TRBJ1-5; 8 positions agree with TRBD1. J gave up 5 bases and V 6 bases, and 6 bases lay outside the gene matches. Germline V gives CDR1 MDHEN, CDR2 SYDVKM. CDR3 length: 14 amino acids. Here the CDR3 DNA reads TGTGCCAGCAGCAGTGGACAGGGAGATCAGCCCCAGCATTTT. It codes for CASSSGQGDQPQHF.

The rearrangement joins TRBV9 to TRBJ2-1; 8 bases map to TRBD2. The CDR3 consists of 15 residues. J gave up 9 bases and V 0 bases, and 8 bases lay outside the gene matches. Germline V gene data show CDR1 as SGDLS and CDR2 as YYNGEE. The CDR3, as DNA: TGTGCCAGCAGCGTAGCTACGAGCGGGGGACTTGAGCAGTTCTTC. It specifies CASSVATSGGLEQFF.

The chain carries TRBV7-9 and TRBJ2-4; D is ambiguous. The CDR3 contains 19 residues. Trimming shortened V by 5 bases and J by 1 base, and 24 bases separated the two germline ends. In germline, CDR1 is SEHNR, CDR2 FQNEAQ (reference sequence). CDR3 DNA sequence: TGTGCCAGCAGCCCCCGATTGATTGTACGCCCGAGTGCCAAAAACATTCAGTACTTC. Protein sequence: CASSPRLIVRPSAKNIQYF.

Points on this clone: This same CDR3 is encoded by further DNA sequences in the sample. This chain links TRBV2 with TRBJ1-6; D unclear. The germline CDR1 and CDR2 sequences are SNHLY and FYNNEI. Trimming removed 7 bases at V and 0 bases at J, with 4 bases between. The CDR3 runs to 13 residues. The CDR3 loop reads CASTSSYNSPLHF. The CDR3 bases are TGTGCCAGCACGAGCTCCTATAATTCACCCCTCCACTTT.

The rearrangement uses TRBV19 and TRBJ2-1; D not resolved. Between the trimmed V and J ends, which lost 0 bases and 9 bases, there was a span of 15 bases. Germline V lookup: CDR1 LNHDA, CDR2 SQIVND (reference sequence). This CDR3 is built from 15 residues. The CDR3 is CASSIDRRILVEQFF. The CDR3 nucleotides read TGTGCCAGTAGTATAGATCGTAGGATCCTAGTTGAGCAGTTCTTC.

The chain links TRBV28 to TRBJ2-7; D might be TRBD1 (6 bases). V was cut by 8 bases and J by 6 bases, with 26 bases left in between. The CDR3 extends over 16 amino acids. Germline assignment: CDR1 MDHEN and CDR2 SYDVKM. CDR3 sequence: CASHPRDTVFYGEQYF. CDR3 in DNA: TGTGCCAGCCACCCCCGGGACACAGTCTTCTACGGCGAGCAGTACTTC.

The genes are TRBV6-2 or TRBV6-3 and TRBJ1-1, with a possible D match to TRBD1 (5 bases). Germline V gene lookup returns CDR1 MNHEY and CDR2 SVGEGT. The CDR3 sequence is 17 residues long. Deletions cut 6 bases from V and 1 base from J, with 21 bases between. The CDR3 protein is CASSPRFVGGANTEAFF. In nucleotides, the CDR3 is TGTGCCAGCAGCCCTAGATTTGTGGGGGGTGCGAACACTGAAGCTTTCTTT.

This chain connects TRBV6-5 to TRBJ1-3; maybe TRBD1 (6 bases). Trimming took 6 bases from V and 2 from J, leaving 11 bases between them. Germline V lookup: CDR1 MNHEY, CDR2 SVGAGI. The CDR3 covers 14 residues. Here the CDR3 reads CASRKQGAGNTIYF. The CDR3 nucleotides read TGTGCCAGCAGGAAACAGGGAGCTGGAAACACCATATATTTT.

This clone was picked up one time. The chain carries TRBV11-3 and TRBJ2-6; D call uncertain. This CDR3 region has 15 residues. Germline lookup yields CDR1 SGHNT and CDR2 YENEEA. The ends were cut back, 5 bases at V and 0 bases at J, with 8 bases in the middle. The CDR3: CASSPGTSGANVLTF. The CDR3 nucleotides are TGTGCCAGCAGCCCCGGTACCTCTGGGGCCAACGTCCTGACTTTC.

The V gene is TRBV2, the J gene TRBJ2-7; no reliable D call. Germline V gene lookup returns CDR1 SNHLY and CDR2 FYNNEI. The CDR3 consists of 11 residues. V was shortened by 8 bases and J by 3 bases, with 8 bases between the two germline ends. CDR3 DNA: TGTGCCAGCGCTCGGTTCTACGAGCAGTACTTC. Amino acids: CASARFYEQYF.

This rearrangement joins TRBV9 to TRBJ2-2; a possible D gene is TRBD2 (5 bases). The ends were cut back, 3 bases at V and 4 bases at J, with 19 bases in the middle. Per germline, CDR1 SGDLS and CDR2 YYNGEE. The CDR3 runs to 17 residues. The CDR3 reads CASSARFTRPGTGELFF. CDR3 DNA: TGTGCCAGCAGCGCCCGATTCACTAGGCCCGGCACCGGGGAGCTGTTTTTT. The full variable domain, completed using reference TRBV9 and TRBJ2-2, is DSGVTQTPKHLITATGQRVTLRCSPRSGDLSVYWYQQSLDQGLQFLIQYYNGEERAKGNILERFSAQQFPDLHSELNLSSLELGDSALYFCASSARFTRPGTGELFFGEGSRLTVL.

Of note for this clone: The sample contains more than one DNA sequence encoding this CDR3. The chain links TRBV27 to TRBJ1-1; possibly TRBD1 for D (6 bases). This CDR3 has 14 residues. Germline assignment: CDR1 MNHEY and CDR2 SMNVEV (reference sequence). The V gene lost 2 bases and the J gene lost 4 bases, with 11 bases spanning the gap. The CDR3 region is CASSLRGGGTEAFF. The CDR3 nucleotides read TGTGCCAGCAGTTTAAGGGGGGGCGGCACTGAAGCTTTCTTT.

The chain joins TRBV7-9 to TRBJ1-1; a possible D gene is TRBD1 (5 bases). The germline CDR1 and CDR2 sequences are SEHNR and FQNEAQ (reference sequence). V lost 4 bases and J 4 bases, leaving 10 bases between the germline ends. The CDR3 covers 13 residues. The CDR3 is CASSSRDFTEAFF. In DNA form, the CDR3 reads TGTGCCAGCAGCTCCAGGGATTTCACTGAAGCTTTCTTT.

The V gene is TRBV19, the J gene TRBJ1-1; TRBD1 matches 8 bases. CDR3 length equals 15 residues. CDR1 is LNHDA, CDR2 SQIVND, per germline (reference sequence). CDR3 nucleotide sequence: TGTGTCCTACCGCAGGGGGCGCGAGGGGGAACTGAAGCTTTCTTT. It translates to CVLPQGARGGTEAFF.

The CDR3 nucleotides read TGTGCCAGCGGCAGGGAAAATGAAAAACTGTTTTTT. It codes for CASGRENEKLFF. The chain joins TRBV2 to TRBJ1-4; possibly TRBD1 for D (5 bases). The CDR3 extends over 12 amino acids. The V and J ends lost 8 bases and 5 bases respectively, with 9 bases between them. The germline gives CDR1 SNHLY, CDR2 FYNNEI.

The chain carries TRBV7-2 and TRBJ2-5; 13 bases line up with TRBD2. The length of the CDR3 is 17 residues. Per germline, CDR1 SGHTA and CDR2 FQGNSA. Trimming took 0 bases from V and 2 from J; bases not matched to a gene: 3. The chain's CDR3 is CASSLAPLAGGQETQYF. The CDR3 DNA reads TGTGCCAGCAGCTTAGCGCCACTAGCGGGGGGGCAAGAGACCCAGTACTTC. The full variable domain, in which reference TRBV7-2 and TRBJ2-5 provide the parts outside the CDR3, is GAGVSQSPSNKVTEKGKDVELRCDPISGHTALYWYRQSLGQGLEFLIYFQGNSAPDKSGLPSDRFSAERTGGSVSTLTIQRTQQEDSAVYLCASSLAPLAGGQETQYFGPGTRLLVL.

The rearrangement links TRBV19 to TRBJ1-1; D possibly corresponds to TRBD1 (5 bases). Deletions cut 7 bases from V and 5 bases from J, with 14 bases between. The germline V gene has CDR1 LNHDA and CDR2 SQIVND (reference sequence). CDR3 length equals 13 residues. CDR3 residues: CASTHGGITEAFF. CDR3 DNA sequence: TGTGCCAGTACTCACGGGGGAATTACTGAAGCTTTCTTT.

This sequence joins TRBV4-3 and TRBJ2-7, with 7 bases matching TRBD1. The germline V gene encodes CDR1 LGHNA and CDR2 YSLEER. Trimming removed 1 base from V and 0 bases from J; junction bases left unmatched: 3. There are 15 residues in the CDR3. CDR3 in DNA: TGCGCCAGCAGCCAAGGACAGGGATTCTCCTACGAGCAGTACTTC. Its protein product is CASSQGQGFSYEQYF.

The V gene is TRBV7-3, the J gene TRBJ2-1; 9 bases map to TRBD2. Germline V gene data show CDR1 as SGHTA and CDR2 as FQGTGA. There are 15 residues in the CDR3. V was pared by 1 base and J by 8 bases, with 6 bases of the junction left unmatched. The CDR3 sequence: CASSLMLAGEDEQFF. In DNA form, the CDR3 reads TGTGCCAGCAGCTTAATGTTAGCGGGAGAAGATGAGCAGTTCTTC.

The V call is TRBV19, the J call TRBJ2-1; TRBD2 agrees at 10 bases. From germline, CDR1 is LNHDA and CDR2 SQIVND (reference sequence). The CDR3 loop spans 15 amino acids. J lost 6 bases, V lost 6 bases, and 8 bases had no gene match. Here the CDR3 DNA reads TGTGCCAGTAGCGCTGGGACTAGCGCCGTCAATGAGCAGTTCTTC. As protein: CASSAGTSAVNEQFF. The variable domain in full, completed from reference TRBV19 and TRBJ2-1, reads DGGITQSPKYLFRKEGQNVTLSCEQNLNHDAMYWYRQDPGQGLRLIYYSQIVNDFQKGDIAEGYSVSREKKESFPLTVTSAQKNPTAFYLCASSAGTSAVNEQFFGPGTRLTVL.

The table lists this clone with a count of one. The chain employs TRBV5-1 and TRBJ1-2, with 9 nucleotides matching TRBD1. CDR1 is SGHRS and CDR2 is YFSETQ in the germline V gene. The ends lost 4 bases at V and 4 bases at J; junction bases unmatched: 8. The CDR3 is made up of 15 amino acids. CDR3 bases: TGCGCCAGCAGCCCGGGACAGGGCGACGGCTATGGCTACACCTTC. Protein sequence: CASSPGQGDGYGYTF. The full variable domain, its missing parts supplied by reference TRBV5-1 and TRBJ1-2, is KAGVTQTPRYLIKTRGQQVTLSCSPISGHRSVSWYQQTPGQGLQFLFEYFSETQRNKGNFPGRFSGRQFSNSRSEMNVSTLELGDSALYLCASSPGQGDGYGYTFGSGTRLTVV.

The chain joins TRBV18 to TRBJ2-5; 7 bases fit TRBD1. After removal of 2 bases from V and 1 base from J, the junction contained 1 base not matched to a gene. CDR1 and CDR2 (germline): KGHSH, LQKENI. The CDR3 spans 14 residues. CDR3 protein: CASSPTGVQETQYF. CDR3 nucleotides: TGTGCCAGCTCACCAACAGGGGTCCAAGAGACCCAGTACTTC.

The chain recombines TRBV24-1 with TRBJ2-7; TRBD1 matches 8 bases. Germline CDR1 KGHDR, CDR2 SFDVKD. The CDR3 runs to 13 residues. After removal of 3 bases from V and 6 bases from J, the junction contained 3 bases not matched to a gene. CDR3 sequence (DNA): TGTGCCACCAGTGATCAGGGGGCCGCCGAGCAGTACTTC. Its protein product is CATSDQGAAEQYF.